This T cell receptor (beta chain) was captured by sequencing in a study of cytomegalovirus exposure and HLA in healthy donors. A remark on this clone: The sample carries other DNA sequences with the same CDR3.

Primers included in the PCR were 60 Vbeta and 13 Jbeta primers. Sequencing used immunoSEQ multiplex PCR; TCRdb keeps in-frame clones, though not all of them. The table includes around 80,000 clones, 78% detected once. The CDR3 covers 15 residues. J was trimmed by 4 bases and V by 4 bases; bases with no gene match: 4. CDR1 is SGHRS, CDR2 YFSETQ, per germline. The receptor was derived from a man aged 40-55 years in good health and CMV-seronegative. Sequenced sample: PBMCs. This chain links TRBV5-1 with TRBJ1-5; 11 bases fit TRBD1. This CDR3 is CASSPGQGANQPQHF. The CDR3 bases are TGCGCCAGCAGCCCAGGACAGGGGGCGAATCAGCCCCAGCATTTT.